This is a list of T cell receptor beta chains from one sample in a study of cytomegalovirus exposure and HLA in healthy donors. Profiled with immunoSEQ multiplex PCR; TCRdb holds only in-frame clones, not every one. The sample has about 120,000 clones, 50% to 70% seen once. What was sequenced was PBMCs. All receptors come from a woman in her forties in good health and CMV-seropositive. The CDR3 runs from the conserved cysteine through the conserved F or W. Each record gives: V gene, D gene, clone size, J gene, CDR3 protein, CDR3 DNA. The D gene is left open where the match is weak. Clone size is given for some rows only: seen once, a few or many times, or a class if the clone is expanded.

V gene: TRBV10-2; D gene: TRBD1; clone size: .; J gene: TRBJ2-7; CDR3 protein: CASSDGTELVYEQYF; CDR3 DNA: TGCGCCAGCAGTGACGGGACAGAACTAGTCTACGAGCAGTACTTC
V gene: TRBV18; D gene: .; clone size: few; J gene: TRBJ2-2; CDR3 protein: CASSPLAGPNTGELFF; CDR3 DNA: TGTGCCAGCTCACCACTGGCGGGCCCGAACACCGGGGAGCTGTTTTTT
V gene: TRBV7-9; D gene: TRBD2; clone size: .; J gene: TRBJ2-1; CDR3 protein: CASSHQPGLADYNEQFF; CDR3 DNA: TGTGCCAGCAGCCACCAACCTGGACTAGCGGACTACAATGAGCAGTTCTTC
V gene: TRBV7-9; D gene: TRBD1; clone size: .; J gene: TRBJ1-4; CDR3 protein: CASSPGDRKLFF; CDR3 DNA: TGTGCCAGCAGCCCTGGGGACAGGAAACTGTTTTTT
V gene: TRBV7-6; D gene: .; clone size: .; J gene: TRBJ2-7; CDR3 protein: CASSLGYYGEQYF; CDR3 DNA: TGTGCCAGCAGCTTAGGGTACTACGGCGAGCAGTACTTC
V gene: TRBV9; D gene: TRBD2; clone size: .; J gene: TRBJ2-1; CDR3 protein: CASSATSGYNEQFF; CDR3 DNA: TGTGCCAGCAGCGCCACTAGCGGTTACAATGAGCAGTTCTTC
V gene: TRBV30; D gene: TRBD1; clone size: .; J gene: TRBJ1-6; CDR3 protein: CAWSEGAKNSPLHF; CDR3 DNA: TGTGCCTGGAGTGAGGGGGCTAAGAATTCACCCCTCCACTTT
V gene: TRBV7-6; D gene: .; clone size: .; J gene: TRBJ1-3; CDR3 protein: CASSLGRTLAVGNTIYF; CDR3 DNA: TGTGCCAGCAGCTTAGGGAGGACGCTTGCCGTCGGAAACACCATATATTTT
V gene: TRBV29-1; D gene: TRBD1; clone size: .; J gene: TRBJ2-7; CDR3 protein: CSVEGRQGNAYEQYF; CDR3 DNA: TGCAGCGTTGAAGGGAGACAGGGGAATGCCTACGAGCAGTACTTC
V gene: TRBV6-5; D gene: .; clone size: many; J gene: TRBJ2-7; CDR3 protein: CASISAGEQYF; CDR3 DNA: TGTGCCAGCATTTCGGCGGGCGAGCAGTACTTC
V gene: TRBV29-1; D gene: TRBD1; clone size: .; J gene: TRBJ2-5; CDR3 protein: CSVAGTEQETQYF; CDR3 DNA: TGCAGCGTGGCCGGGACAGAGCAAGAGACCCAGTACTTC
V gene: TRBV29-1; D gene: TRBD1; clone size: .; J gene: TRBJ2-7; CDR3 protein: CSVVRDSRTYEQYF; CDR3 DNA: TGCAGCGTTGTACGGGACAGCCGGACCTACGAGCAGTACTTC
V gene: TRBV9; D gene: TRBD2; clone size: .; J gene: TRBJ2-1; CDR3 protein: CASSVGLAGSYNEQFF; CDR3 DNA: TGTGCCAGCAGCGTAGGGCTAGCGGGCTCCTACAATGAGCAGTTCTTC
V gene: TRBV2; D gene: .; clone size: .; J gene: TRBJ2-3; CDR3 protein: CASSGRDVRPTDTQYF; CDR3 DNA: TGTGCCAGCAGTGGCAGGGATGTTCGCCCCACAGATACGCAGTATTTT
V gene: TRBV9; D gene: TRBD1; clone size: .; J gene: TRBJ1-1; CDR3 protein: CASSVGQGVAEAFF; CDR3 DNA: TGTGCCAGCAGCGTCGGACAGGGAGTAGCTGAAGCTTTCTTT
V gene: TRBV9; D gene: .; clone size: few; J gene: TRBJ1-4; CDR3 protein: CASSPGQLGEKLFF; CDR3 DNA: TGTGCCAGCAGCCCCGGACAGTTGGGTGAAAAACTGTTTTTT
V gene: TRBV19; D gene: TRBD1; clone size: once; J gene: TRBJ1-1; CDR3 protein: CASRGWMNTEAFF; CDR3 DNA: TGTGCCTCCAGGGGGTGGATGAACACTGAAGCTTTCTTT
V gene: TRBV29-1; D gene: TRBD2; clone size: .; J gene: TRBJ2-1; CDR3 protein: CSARRTSGRNEQFF; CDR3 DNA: TGCAGCGCCCGTCGGACTAGCGGGAGGAATGAGCAGTTCTTC
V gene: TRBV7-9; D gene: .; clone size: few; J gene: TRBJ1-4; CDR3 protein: CASSLASDRLNEKLFF; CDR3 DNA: TGTGCCAGCAGCTTAGCTAGCGACAGGCTTAATGAAAAACTGTTTTTT
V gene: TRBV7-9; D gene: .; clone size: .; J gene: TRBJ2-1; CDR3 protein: CASSSPSYSYNEQFF; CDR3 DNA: TGTGCCAGCAGCTCCCCCTCCTACTCCTACAATGAGCAGTTCTTC
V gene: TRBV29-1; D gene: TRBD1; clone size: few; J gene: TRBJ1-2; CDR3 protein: CSVEDSRDRESFYGYTF; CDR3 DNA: TGCAGCGTTGAAGATTCGCGGGACAGAGAAAGCTTCTATGGCTACACCTTC
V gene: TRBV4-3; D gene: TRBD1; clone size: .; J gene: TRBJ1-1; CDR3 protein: CASSPTGGFTEAFF; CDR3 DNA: TGCGCCAGCAGCCCTACAGGGGGCTTCACTGAAGCTTTCTTT
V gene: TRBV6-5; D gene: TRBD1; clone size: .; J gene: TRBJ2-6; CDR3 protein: CASSRDSSGANVLTF; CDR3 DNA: TGTGCCAGCAGCCGGGACAGCTCTGGGGCCAACGTCCTGACTTTC
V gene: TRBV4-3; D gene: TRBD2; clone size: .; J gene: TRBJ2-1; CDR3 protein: CASSQGLAGMNEQFF; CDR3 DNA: TGCGCCAGCAGCCAAGGACTAGCGGGAATGAATGAGCAGTTCTTC
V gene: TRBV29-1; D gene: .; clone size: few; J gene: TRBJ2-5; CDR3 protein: CSADGIRGSETQYF; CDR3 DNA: TGCAGCGCCGATGGTATCCGGGGGTCGGAGACCCAGTACTTC
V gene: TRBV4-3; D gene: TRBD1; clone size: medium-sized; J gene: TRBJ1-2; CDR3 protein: CASSLTGDYGYTF; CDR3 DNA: TGCGCCAGCAGCCTCACAGGGGACTATGGCTACACCTTC
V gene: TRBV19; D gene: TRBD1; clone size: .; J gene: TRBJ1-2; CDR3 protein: CASSIVDRSYGYTF; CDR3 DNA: TGTGCCAGTAGTATTGTGGACAGGTCGTATGGCTACACCTTC
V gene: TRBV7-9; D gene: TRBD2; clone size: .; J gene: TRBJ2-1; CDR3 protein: CASSLVSGGFNEQFF; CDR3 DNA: TGTGCCAGCAGCTTAGTTAGCGGGGGATTTAATGAGCAGTTCTTC
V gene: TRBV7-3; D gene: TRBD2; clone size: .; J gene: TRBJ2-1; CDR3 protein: CASSPGLAGDNEQFF; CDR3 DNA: TGTGCCAGCAGCCCTGGACTAGCGGGCGACAATGAGCAGTTCTTC
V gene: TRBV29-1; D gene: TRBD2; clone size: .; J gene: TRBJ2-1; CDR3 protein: CSVDGREDYNEQFF; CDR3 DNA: TGCAGCGTCGACGGGCGGGAGGATTACAATGAGCAGTTCTTC
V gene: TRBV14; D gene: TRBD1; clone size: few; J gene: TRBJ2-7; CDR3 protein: CASSTPGQAVEQYF; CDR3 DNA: TGTGCCAGCAGTACGCCGGGACAGGCGGTAGAGCAGTACTTC
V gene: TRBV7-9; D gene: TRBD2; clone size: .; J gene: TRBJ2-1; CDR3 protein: CASSHSGRVNEQFF; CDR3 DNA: TGTGCCAGCAGCCATAGCGGGAGAGTGAATGAGCAGTTCTTC
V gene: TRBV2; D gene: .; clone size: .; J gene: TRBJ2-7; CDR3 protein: CASSDPLATSYEQYF; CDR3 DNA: TGTGCCAGCAGTGACCCTCTAGCGACTTCCTACGAGCAGTACTTC
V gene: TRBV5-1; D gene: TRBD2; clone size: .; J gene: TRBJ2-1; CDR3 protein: CASSGSNSSGRVLNEQFF; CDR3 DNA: TGCGCCAGCAGCGGATCCAATAGTAGCGGGAGGGTCCTAAATGAGCAGTTCTTC
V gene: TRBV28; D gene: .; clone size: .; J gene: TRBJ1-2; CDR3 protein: CASTGAVYGYTF; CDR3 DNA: TGTGCCAGCACAGGGGCGGTCTATGGCTACACCTTC
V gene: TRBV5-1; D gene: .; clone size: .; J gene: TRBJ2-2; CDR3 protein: CASSLNGNKNTGELFF; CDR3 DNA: TGCGCCAGCAGCTTGAACGGGAATAAGAACACCGGGGAGCTGTTTTTT
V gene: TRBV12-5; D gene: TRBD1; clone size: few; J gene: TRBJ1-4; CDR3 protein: CASGLVTGGVEKLFF; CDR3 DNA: TGTGCTAGTGGTTTGGTGACAGGGGGAGTTGAAAAACTGTTTTTT
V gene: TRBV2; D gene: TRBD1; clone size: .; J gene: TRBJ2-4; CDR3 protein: CAGRQGADIQYF; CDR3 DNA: TGTGCCGGTCGACAGGGGGCTGACATTCAGTACTTC
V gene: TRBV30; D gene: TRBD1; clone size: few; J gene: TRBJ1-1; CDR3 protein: CAWRTGWDMNAEAFF; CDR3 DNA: TGTGCCTGGAGGACAGGGTGGGACATGAACGCTGAAGCTTTCTTT
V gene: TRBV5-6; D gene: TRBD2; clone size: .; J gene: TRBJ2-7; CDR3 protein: CARQSSGSRPEQYF; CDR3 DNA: TGTGCCAGACAATCTAGCGGGAGTAGACCCGAGCAGTACTTC
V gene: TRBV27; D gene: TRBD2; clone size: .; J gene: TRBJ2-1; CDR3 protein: CASSLPSSGEGINEQFF; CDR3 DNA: TGTGCCAGCAGCCTCCCATCTTCGGGGGAGGGGATCAATGAGCAGTTCTTC
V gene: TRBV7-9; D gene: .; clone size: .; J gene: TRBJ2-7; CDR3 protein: CASTPPSGYEQYF; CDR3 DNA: TGTGCCAGCACTCCCCCAAGCGGATACGAGCAGTACTTC
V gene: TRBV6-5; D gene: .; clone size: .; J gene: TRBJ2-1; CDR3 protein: CASSYSTGSEQFF; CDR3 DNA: TGTGCCAGCAGTTACTCGACAGGATCTGAGCAGTTCTTC
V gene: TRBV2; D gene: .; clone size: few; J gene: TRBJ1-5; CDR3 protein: CASSDISRVGNQPQHF; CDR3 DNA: TGTGCCAGCAGTGACATTAGCAGGGTAGGCAATCAGCCCCAGCATTTT
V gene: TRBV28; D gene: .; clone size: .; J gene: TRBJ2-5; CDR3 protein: CASTPGGYQETQYF; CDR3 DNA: TGTGCCAGCACCCCGGGCGGGTACCAAGAGACCCAGTACTTC